Shown below are 25 T cell receptor beta chains from a single sample sequenced in a study of regulatory T cells in long-lasting Graves disease. The time point denotes: newly diagnosed GD, antithyroid drugs for less than 3 months. Making the TCR library involved RNA that had been extracted from PBMCs. In building TCR beta libraries, iRepertoire HTBI primers were used together with Arm-PCR of CDR3 regions. TCRdb itself ran the multiplex PCR reads through MiXCR, one entry per CDR3 protein. The data show roughly 610,000 distinct CDR3 sequences, 15% to 20% seen once. These data were likewise used in another study, on T cells in Graves' hyperthyroidism and ophthalmopathy.

The sequenced sample was peripheral blood mononuclear cells (PBMCs), obtained at new diagnosis, from a patient treated with antithyroid drugs. These receptors were collected from a man aged 18 to 30 with Graves disease.

The rearrangement uses TRBV11-2 and TRBJ2-3, with a possible D match to TRBD2 (5 bases). V was cut by 8 bases and J by 5 bases, with 17 bases left in between. This CDR3 spans 14 amino acids. The V gene's germline CDR1 is SGHAT and CDR2 FQNNGV. The CDR3 protein is CASGALGVKDTQYF. In DNA form, the CDR3 reads TGTGCCAGCGGCGCACTAGGAGTGAAAGATACGCAGTATTTT.

This clonotype showed up just a few times. J is TRBJ1-1 and V is TRBV5-6, with a weak D call TRBD1 (6 bases). V was trimmed by 0 bases and J by 1 base, leaving 16 bases between them. This CDR3 is 17 amino acids long. The V gene's germline CDR1 is SGHDT and CDR2 YYEEEE. CDR3 residues: CASSLDRRGAWNTEAFF. The CDR3 DNA reads TGTGCCAGCAGCTTGGATCGCCGGGGGGCGTGGAACACTGAAGCTTTCTTT.

This clonotype occurred a few times. The V call is TRBV7-2, the J call TRBJ2-1; 11 positions agree with TRBD2. J was trimmed by 9 bases and V by 1 base; bases with no gene match: 5. Germline V lookup: CDR1 SGHTA, CDR2 FQGNSA. The CDR3 totals 15 residues. The CDR3 spells CASSLVLAGEVEQFF. Written as DNA, the CDR3 is TGTGCCAGCAGCTTAGTACTAGCGGGAGAAGTTGAGCAGTTCTTC.

This clonotype was seen more than once but under ten times. The V and J genes are TRBV5-6 and TRBJ2-3; maybe TRBD1 (6 bases). V lost 0 bases and J lost 2, with 10 bases in between. CDR1 and CDR2 from the germline V gene are SGHDT and YYEEEE. CDR3 length: 15 amino acids. The CDR3 DNA follows: TGTGCCAGCAGCTTGGCGGACAGAAACACAGATACGCAGTATTTT. Its protein product is CASSLADRNTDTQYF. Combining the CDR3 with reference TRBV5-6 and TRBJ2-3 gives the whole variable domain DAGVTQSPTHLIKTRGQQVTLRCSPKSGHDTVSWYQQALGQGPQFIFQYYEEEERQRGNFPDRFSGHQFPNYSSELNVNALLLGDSALYLCASSLADRNTDTQYFGPGTRLTVL.

This clonotype turned up a few times. The rearrangement uses TRBV20-1 and TRBJ1-1; TRBD1 aligns across 9 bases. This CDR3 is built from 14 residues. Germline CDR1 DFQATT, CDR2 SNEGSKA (reference sequence). With V trimmed by 5 bases and J by 7 bases, 11 bases remained unmatched. This chain's CDR3 is CSAVGTGRGVEAFF. CDR3 bases: TGCAGTGCTGTGGGGACAGGGAGGGGGGTTGAAGCTTTCTTT.

The rearrangement uses TRBV28 and TRBJ1-3; D gene uncertain. CDR1 is MDHEN, CDR2 SYDVKM, per germline. This CDR3 contains 12 residues. Trimming removed 6 bases from V and 3 bases from J, with 6 bases in between. The CDR3, as DNA: TGTGCCAGCAGAATCTTTGGAAACACCATATATTTT. This gives the protein CASRIFGNTIYF.

In its sample, this clonotype was seen a few times. This chain joins TRBV6-5 and TRBJ2-7, with D perhaps given as TRBD1 or TRBD2 (6 bases each). In germline, CDR1 is MNHEY, CDR2 SVGAGI. This CDR3 contains 16 residues. The V and J ends lost 2 bases and 3 bases respectively, with 17 bases between them. The chain's CDR3 is CASSYAGAGHVYEQYF. As DNA, the CDR3 is TGTGCCAGCAGTTACGCCGGGGCGGGACACGTCTACGAGCAGTACTTC.

This clonotype was detected only a few times. This rearrangement joins TRBV5-1 to TRBJ1-1; weak D call: TRBD1 (5 bases). The CDR3 contains 15 residues. The V and J ends lost 4 bases and 1 base respectively, with 14 bases between them. Germline CDR1 and CDR2: SGHRS and YFSETQ. CDR3 sequence: CASSKQQERNTEAFF. The CDR3 DNA follows: TGCGCCAGCAGCAAACAACAGGAACGGAACACTGAAGCTTTCTTT.

This clonotype appeared many times. This sequence joins TRBV27 and TRBJ1-1, with 7 bases lining up with TRBD1. This CDR3 contains 14 residues. V shed 6 bases and J 3 bases; nucleotides not matched to a gene: 7. The germline gives CDR1 MNHEY, CDR2 SMNVEV (reference sequence). The CDR3 nucleotides read TGTGCCAGCAGATACAGGGGAGAGTACACTGAAGCTTTCTTT. Amino acids: CASRYRGEYTEAFF.

This clonotype has ten or more counts. V gene TRBV27 combines with J gene TRBJ2-5; D perhaps matches TRBD1 (7 bases). Germline V gives CDR1 MNHEY, CDR2 SMNVEV (reference sequence). There are 13 residues in the CDR3. Trimming left V 8 bases short and J 1 base short, with 11 bases between. The CDR3 DNA reads TGTGCCAGCGCGGGACAGACCCAAGAGACCCAGTACTTC. This codes for CASAGQTQETQYF.

This clonotype was seen at least ten times. This chain connects TRBV11-2 to TRBJ2-6; unclear D gene. The V end lost 0 bases, the J end lost 0 bases, and 3 bases lay between the germline ends. CDR1 SGHAT and CDR2 FQNNGV come from the germline V gene. The CDR3 runs 15 residues. The CDR3 DNA follows: TGTGCCAGCAGCTTAGAGATCTCTGGGGCCAACGTCCTGACTTTC. This encodes CASSLEISGANVLTF.

This clonotype has more than one count but fewer than ten. The rearrangement joins TRBV30 to TRBJ1-1; D is perhaps TRBD1 (5 bases). Trimming shortened V by 4 bases and J by 4 bases, and 10 bases separated the two germline ends. The CDR3 is 12 amino acids. Germline CDR1 and CDR2: GTSNPN and SVGIG (reference sequence). CDR3 sequence: CAWKTVSTEAFF. CDR3 sequence (DNA): TGTGCCTGGAAGACAGTCAGCACTGAAGCTTTCTTT.

In this sample, this clonotype turned up a few times. The chain is built from TRBV19 and TRBJ2-1; tentatively, D is TRBD2 (5 bases). Per the germline V gene, CDR1 is LNHDA and CDR2 is SQIVND (reference sequence). Trimming stripped 1 base from V and 12 bases from J, with 10 bases between. The CDR3 consists of 12 residues. For the CDR3, the DNA is TGTGCCAGTAGTATAGGAGGGAGCGGGCAGTTCTTC. Residues: CASSIGGSGQFF.

The sample holds a few counts of this clonotype. In DNA form, the CDR3 reads TGTGCCAGCAGCCAAGAACGGCTGGCGAGCTCCTACAATGAGCAGTTCTTC. It encodes CASSQERLASSYNEQFF. The chain combines TRBV3-1 with TRBJ2-1; D remains ambiguous. With 0 bases removed from V and 0 bases from J, the gap between germline ends came to 12 bases. CDR3 size: 17 residues. Germline CDR1 is LGHDT and CDR2 is YNNKEL (reference sequence).

In this sample, this clonotype turned up many times. The genes are TRBV6-1 and TRBJ1-6, with no clear D. Germline V CDR1 and CDR2: MNHNS, SASEGT. CDR3 length equals 12 residues. V was clipped by 5 bases and J by 10 bases, with 9 bases between them. DNA for the CDR3: TGTGCCAGCAGTATACCGCGGTCACCCCTCCACTTT. Translation: CASSIPRSPLHF.

This clonotype was seen a few times. The genes are TRBV19 and TRBJ2-7; no clear D gene. This CDR3 region has 13 residues. V was shortened by 1 base and J by 3 bases, with 7 bases between the two germline ends. Germline CDR1 and CDR2: LNHDA and SQIVND (reference sequence). Here the CDR3 reads CASSIGPIYEQYF. CDR3 coding DNA: TGTGCCAGTAGTATAGGGCCGATCTACGAGCAGTACTTC.

Many counts were recorded for this clonotype. The chain combines TRBV3-1 with TRBJ2-7; D may be TRBD1 or TRBD2 (5 bases each). The germline V gene encodes CDR1 LGHDT and CDR2 YNNKEL (reference sequence). V was cut by 1 base and J by 6 bases, with 10 bases left in between. This CDR3 contains 13 residues. The DNA of the CDR3 is TGTGCCAGCAGCCAAGGATGGGGGTTCGAGCAGTACTTC. Its translation is CASSQGWGFEQYF.

This clonotype has a handful of counts. This rearrangement joins TRBV12-3 or TRBV12-4 to TRBJ1-5; no clear D gene. The CDR3 is 13 amino acids. Between the trimmed V and J ends, which lost 7 bases and 9 bases, there was a span of 16 bases. The CDR3 nucleotides are TGTGCCAGCAAGATGGACCGACCCTCGCCCCAGCATTTT. Its translation: CASKMDRPSPQHF.

This clonotype was seen more than once but under ten times. DNA for the CDR3: TGTGCCACCAGCAGAGACCTTAAGGGAGGAGGCACAGATACGCAGTATTTT. This sequence encodes CATSRDLKGGGTDTQYF. The rearrangement links TRBV15 to TRBJ2-3; D may be TRBD2 (6 bases). Germline lookup yields CDR1 LNHNV and CDR2 YYDKDF (reference sequence). V gave up 0 bases and J gave up 1 base, with 14 bases separating them. This CDR3 is 17 amino acids long. Drawing the rest from reference TRBV15 and TRBJ2-3, the complete variable domain is DAMVIQNPRYQVTQFGKPVTLSCSQTLNHNVMYWYQQKSSQAPKLLFHYYDKDFNNEADTPDNFQSRRPNTSFCFLDIRSPGLGDTAMYLCATSRDLKGGGTDTQYFGPGTRLTVL.

This clonotype was counted at least ten times. The rearrangement joins TRBV24-1 to TRBJ1-2, with D perhaps matching TRBD1 (5 bases). Trimming removed 7 bases from V and 5 bases from J, with 16 bases in between. Germline assignment: CDR1 KGHDR and CDR2 SFDVKD. This CDR3 comprises 14 residues. The CDR3 protein is CATRRDSGGYGYTF. The CDR3 nucleotides read TGTGCCACCAGGAGAGACAGTGGCGGGTATGGCTACACCTTC.

The genes are TRBV20-1 and TRBJ1-1; D is undetermined. The V gene's germline CDR1 is DFQATT and CDR2 SNEGSKA (reference sequence). The CDR3 is made up of 14 amino acids. Trimming removed 5 bases from V and 1 base from J, with 14 bases in between. This chain's CDR3 is CSAPSVGKNTEAFF. CDR3 sequence (DNA): TGCAGTGCTCCCTCCGTGGGGAAGAACACTGAAGCTTTCTTT.

This clonotype was detected ten times or more. This chain joins TRBV12-3 or TRBV12-4 and TRBJ2-3, with D maybe TRBD2 (5 bases). The CDR3 is 13 residues long. V lost 0 bases, J lost 5 bases, and 6 bases lay in between. The CDR3 reads CASSLAGVDTQYF. The CDR3 region has the DNA TGTGCCAGCAGTTTAGCGGGAGTAGATACGCAGTATTTT.

The chain is built from TRBV10-2 and TRBJ2-2; possible D gene TRBD2, 6 bases. The V and J ends lost 6 bases and 5 bases respectively, with 10 bases between them. This CDR3 contains 13 residues. The V gene's germline CDR1 is WSHSY and CDR2 SAAADI. DNA of the CDR3: TGCGCCAGCAGGGGGGGAGTTACCGGGGAGCTGTTTTTT. Encoded protein: CASRGGVTGELFF.

This clonotype was observed a handful of times. This chain uses TRBV2 with TRBJ2-7; tentative D call: TRBD1 (5 bases). The V and J ends lost 5 bases and 5 bases respectively, with 16 bases between them. Germline V CDR1 and CDR2: SNHLY, FYNNEI. The CDR3 covers 14 residues. CDR3 sequence reads: CASSQTQGSHEQYF. The CDR3 DNA follows: TGTGCCAGCAGTCAGACCCAGGGTTCCCACGAGCAGTACTTC.

This clonotype was picked up many times. The chain combines TRBV20-1 with TRBJ2-7; no clear D. In germline, CDR1 is DFQATT, CDR2 SNEGSKA (reference sequence). Trimming stripped 0 bases from V and 1 base from J, with 16 bases between. The length of the CDR3 is 16 residues. The CDR3 DNA follows: TGCAGTGCTAGAGATCTCCGGACCCTACTTTCCTACGAGCAGTACTTC. This gives the protein CSARDLRTLLSYEQYF.